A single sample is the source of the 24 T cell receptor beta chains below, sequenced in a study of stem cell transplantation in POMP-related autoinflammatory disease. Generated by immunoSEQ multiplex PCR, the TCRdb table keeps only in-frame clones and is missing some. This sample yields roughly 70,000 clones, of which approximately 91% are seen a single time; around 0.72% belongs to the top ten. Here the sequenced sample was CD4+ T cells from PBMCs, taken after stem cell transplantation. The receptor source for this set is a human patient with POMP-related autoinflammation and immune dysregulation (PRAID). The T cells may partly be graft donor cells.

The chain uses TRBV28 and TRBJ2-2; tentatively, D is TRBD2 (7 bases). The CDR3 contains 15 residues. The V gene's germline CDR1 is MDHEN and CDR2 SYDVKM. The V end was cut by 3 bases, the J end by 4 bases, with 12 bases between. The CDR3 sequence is CASSLRGGSTGELFF. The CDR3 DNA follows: TGTGCCAGCAGTTTGAGGGGGGGCAGCACCGGGGAGCTGTTTTTT.

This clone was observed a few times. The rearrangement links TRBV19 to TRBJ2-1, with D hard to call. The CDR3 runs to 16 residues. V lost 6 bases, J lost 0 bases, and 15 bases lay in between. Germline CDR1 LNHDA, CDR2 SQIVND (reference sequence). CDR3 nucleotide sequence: TGTGCCAGTAGCAGGAAACCAGAGAGCTCCTACAATGAGCAGTTCTTC. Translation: CASSRKPESSYNEQFF.

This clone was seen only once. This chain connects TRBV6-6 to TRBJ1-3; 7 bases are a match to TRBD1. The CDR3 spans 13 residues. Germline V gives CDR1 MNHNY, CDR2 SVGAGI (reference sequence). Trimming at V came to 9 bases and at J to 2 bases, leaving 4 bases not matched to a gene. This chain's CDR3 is CASLGTAGNTIYF. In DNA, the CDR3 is TGTGCCAGTCTGGGGACAGCTGGAAACACCATATATTTT.

For the CDR3, the DNA is TGTGCCAGCAGCTTATTGGGACAGGGGGAAACTAATGAAAAACTGTTTTTT. Protein product: CASSLLGQGETNEKLFF. V usage is TRBV11-2 and J usage is TRBJ1-4; 11 positions match TRBD1. V lost 2 bases to trimming and J lost 1 base; unmatched junction nucleotides: 3. This CDR3 contains 17 residues. CDR1 SGHAT and CDR2 FQNNGV come from the germline V gene.

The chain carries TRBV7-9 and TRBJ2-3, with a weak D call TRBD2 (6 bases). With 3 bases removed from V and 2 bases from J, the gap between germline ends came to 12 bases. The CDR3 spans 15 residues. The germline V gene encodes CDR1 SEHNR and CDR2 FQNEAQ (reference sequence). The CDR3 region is CASSFREDPTDTQYF. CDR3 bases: TGTGCCAGCAGCTTTAGGGAGGACCCCACAGATACGCAGTATTTT.

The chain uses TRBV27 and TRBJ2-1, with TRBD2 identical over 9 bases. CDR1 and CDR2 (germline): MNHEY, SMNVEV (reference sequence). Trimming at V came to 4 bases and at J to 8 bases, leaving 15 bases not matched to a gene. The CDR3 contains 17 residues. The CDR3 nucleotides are TGTGCCAGCAGTTCCCGCCGGGGTAGCGGGAGTTTCGATGAGCAGTTCTTC. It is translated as CASSSRRGSGSFDEQFF.

The CDR3, as DNA: TGTGCCAGCTCACCTGGGACAGGGAGCCAAGCTTTCTTT. Amino acid sequence: CASSPGTGSQAFF. The rearrangement uses TRBV18 and TRBJ1-1, with 9 positions matching TRBD1. Germline CDR1 is KGHSH and CDR2 is LQKENI. This CDR3 has 13 residues. V shed 3 bases, J shed 9 bases, and the junction held 5 bases outside the gene matches.

CDR3 nucleotides: TGTGCCAGCAGCCCTCTTCCCGTACTCGAGCAGTACGTC. Encoded protein: CASSPLPVLEQYV. The chain employs TRBV5-4 and TRBJ2-7, with D unclear. Germline CDR1 reads SGHNT; CDR2 reads YYREEE (reference sequence). The CDR3 runs 13 residues. V dropped 4 bases and J dropped 6 bases, with 14 bases sitting between them.

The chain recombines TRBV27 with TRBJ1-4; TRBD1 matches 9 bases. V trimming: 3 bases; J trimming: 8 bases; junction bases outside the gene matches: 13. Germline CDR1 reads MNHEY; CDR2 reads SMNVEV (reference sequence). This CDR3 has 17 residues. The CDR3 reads CASSLGYRGRRGEKLFF. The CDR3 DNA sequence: TGTGCCAGCAGTTTGGGCTACAGGGGGCGCCGAGGGGAAAAACTGTTTTTT.

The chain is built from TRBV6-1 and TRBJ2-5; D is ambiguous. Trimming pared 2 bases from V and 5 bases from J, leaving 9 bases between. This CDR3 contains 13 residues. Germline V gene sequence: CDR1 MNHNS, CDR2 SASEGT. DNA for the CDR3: TGTGCCAGCAGTGAAACGCGTTGGGAGACCCAGTACTTC. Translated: CASSETRWETQYF.

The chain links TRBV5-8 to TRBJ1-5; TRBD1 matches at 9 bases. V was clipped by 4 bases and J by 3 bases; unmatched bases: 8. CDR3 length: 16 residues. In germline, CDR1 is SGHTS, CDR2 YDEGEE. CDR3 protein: CASSRLTGGHNQPQHF. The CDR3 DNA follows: TGTGCCAGCAGCCGACTCACAGGGGGCCACAATCAGCCCCAGCATTTT.

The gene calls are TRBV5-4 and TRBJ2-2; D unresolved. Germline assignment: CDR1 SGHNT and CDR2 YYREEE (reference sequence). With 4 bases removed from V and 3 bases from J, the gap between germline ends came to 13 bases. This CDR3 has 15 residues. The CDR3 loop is CASSLTAHYTGELFF. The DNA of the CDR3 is TGTGCCAGCAGCCTAACGGCCCACTACACCGGGGAGCTGTTTTTT.

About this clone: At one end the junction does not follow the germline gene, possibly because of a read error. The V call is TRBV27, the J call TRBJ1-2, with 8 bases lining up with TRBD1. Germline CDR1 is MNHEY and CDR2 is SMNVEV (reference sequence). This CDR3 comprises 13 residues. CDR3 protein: CASRGQGREVFAF. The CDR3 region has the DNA TGTGCCAGCAGAGGACAGGGAAGGGAGGTTTTTGCCTTC.

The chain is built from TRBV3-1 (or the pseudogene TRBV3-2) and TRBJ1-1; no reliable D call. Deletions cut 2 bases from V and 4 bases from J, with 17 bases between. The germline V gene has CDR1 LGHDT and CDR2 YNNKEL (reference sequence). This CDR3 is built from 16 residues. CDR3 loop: CASSQIGGSRATEAFF. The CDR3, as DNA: TGTGCCAGCAGCCAAATAGGTGGCAGCCGTGCCACTGAAGCTTTCTTT.

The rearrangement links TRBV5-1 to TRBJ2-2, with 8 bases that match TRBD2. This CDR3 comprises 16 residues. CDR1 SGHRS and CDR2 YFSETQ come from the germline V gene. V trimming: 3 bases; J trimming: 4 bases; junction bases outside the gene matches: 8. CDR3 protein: CASSSGLAVSTGELFF. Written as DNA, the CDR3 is TGCGCCAGCAGCTCCGGACTAGCTGTCAGCACCGGGGAGCTGTTTTTT. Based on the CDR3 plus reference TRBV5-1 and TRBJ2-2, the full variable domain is KAGVTQTPRYLIKTRGQQVTLSCSPISGHRSVSWYQQTPGQGLQFLFEYFSETQRNKGNFPGRFSGRQFSNSRSEMNVSTLELGDSALYLCASSSGLAVSTGELFFGEGSRLTVL.

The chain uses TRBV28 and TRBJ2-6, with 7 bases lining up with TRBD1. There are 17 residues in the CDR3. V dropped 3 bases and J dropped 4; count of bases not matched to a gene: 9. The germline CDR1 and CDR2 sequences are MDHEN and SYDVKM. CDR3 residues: CASSFSRGLQGANVLTF. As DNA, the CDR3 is TGTGCCAGCAGTTTTTCGAGGGGGCTGCAGGGGGCCAACGTCCTGACTTTC.

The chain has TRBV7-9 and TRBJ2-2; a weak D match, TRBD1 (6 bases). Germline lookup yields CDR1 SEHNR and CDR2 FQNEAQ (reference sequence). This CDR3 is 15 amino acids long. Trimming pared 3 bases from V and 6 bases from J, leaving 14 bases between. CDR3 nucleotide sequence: TGTGCCAGCAGCTTTAACAGGGATCTAGCCGGGGAGCTGTTTTTT. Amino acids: CASSFNRDLAGELFF.

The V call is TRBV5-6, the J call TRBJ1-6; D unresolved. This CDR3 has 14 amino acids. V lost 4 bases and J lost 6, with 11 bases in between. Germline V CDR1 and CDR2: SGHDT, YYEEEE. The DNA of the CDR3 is TGTGCCAGCAGCCTCGGAGGACCTAATTCACCCCTCCACTTT. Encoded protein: CASSLGGPNSPLHF.

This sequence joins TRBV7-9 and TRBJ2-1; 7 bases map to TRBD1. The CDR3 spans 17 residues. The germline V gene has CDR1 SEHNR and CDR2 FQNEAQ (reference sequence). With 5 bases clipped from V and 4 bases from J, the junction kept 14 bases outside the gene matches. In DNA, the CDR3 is TGTGCCAGCAGCCCTAAACTCGGGACAGTTCTATACAATGAGCAGTTCTTC. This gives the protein CASSPKLGTVLYNEQFF. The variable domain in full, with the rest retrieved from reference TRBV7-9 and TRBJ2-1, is DTGVSQNPRHKITKRGQNVTFRCDPISEHNRLYWYRQTLGQGPEFLTYFQNEAQLEKSRLLSDRFSAERPKGSFSTLEIQRTEQGDSAMYLCASSPKLGTVLYNEQFFGPGTRLTVL.

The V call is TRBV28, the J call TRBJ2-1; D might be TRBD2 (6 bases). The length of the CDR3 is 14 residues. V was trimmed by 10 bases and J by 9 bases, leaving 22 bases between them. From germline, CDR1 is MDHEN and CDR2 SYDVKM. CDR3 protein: CATQTGSPRLEQFF. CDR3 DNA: TGTGCCACCCAAACCGGGAGCCCTAGACTTGAGCAGTTCTTC.

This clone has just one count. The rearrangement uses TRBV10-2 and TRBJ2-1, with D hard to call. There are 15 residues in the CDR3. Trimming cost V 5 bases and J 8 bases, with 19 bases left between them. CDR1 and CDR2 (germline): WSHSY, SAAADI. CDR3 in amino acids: CASSPPNSFIYEQFF. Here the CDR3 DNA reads TGCGCCAGCAGTCCACCAAATTCCTTTATATATGAGCAGTTCTTC.

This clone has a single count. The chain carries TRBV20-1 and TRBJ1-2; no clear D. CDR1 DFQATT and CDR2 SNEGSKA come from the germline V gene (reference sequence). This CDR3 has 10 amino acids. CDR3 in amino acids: CSGGNYGYTF. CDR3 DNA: TGCAGCGGAGGGAACTATGGCTACACCTTC.

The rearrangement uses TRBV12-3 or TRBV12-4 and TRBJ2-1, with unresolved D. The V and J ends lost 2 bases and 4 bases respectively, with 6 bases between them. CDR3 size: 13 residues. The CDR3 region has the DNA TGTGCCAGCAGTTTAATGGGATACAATGAGCAGTTCTTC. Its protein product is CASSLMGYNEQFF.

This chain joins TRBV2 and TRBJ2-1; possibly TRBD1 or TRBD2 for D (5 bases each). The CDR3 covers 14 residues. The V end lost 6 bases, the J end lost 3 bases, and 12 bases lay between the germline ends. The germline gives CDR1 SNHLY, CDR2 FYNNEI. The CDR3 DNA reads TGTGCCAGCAGCAGACAGCGGAACTACAATGAGCAGTTCTTC. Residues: CASSRQRNYNEQFF.